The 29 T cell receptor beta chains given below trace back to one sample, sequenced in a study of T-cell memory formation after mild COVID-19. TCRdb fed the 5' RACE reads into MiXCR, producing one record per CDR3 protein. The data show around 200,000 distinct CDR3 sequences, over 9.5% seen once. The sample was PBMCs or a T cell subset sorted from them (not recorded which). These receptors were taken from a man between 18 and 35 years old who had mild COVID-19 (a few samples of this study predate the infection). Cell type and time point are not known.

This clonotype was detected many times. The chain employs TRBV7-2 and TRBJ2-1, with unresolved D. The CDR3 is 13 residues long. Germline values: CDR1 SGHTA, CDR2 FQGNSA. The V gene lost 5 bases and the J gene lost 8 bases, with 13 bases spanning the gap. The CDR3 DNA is TGTGCCAGCAGCCGGACCCACCGGGATGAGCAGTTCTTC. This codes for CASSRTHRDEQFF.

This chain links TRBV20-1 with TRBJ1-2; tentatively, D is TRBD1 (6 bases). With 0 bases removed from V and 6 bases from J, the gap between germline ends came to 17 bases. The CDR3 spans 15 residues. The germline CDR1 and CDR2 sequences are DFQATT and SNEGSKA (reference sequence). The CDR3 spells CSARDQYDRFHGYTF. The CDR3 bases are TGCAGTGCTAGAGATCAGTACGACAGGTTCCATGGCTACACCTTC.

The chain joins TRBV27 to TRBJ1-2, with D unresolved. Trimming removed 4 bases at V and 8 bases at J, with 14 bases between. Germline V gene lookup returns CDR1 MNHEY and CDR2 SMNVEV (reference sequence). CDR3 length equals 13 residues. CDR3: CASSSSTGWGYTF. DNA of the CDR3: TGTGCCAGCAGTTCATCTACCGGGTGGGGCTACACCTTC.

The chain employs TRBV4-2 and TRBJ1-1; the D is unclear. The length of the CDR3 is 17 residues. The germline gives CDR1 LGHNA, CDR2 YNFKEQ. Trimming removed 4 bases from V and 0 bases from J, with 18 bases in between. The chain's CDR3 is CASSPVWGSGMNTEAFF. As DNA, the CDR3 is TGTGCCAGCAGCCCAGTGTGGGGATCAGGAATGAACACTGAAGCTTTCTTT.

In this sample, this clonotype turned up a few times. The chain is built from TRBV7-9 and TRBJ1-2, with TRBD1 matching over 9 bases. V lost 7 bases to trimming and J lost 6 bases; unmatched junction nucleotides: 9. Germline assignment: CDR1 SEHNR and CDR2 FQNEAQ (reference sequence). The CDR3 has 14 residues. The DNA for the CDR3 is TGTGCCAGCACCTTCGGGACAGGGAAGAATGGCTACACCTTC. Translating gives CASTFGTGKNGYTF.

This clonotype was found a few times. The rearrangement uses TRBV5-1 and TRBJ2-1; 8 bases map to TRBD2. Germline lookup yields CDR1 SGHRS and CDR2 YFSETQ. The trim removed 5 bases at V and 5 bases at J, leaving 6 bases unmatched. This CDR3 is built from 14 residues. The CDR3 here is CASSWRGVNNEQFF. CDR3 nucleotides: TGCGCCAGCAGTTGGCGGGGGGTAAACAATGAGCAGTTCTTC. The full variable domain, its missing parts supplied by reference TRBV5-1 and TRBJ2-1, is KAGVTQTPRYLIKTRGQQVTLSCSPISGHRSVSWYQQTPGQGLQFLFEYFSETQRNKGNFPGRFSGRQFSNSRSEMNVSTLELGDSALYLCASSWRGVNNEQFFGPGTRLTVL.

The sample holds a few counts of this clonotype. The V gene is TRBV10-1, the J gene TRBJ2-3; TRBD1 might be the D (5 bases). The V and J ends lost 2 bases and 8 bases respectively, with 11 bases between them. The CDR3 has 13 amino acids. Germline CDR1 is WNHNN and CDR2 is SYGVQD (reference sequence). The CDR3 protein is CASSEVLQGTQYF. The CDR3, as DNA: TGCGCCAGCAGTGAGGTTTTGCAGGGTACGCAGTATTTT.

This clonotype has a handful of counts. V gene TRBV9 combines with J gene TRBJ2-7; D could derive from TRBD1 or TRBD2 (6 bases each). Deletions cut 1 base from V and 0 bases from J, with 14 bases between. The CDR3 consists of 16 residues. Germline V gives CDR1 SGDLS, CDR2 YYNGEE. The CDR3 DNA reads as TGTGCCAGCAGCGTACAAGGGGGACTGAGCTCCTACGAGCAGTACTTC. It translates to CASSVQGGLSSYEQYF.

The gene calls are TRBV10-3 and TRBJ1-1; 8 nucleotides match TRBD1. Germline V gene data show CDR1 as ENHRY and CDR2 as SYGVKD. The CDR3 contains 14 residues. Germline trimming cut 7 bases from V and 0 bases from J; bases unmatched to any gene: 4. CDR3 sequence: CAINQGAMNTEAFF. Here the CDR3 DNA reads TGTGCCATCAATCAGGGGGCGATGAACACTGAAGCTTTCTTT.

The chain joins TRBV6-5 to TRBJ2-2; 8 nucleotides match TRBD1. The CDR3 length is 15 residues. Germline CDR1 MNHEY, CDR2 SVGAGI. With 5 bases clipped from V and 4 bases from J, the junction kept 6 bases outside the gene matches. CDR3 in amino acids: CASSTFGTGTGELFF. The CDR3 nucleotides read TGTGCCAGCAGTACCTTTGGGACAGGCACCGGGGAGCTGTTTTTT.

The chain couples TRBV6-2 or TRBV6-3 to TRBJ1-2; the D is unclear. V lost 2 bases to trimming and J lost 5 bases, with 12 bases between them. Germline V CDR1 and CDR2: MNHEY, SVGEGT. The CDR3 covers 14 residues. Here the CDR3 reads CASSYPRSRYGYTF. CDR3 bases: TGTGCCAGCAGTTACCCAAGGAGTCGGTATGGCTACACCTTC.

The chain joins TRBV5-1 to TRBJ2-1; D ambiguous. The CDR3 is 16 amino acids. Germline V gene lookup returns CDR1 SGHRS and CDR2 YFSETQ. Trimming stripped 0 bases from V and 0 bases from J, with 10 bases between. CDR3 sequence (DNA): TGCGCCAGCAGCTTGGCCGTAGTGAGCTCCTACAATGAGCAGTTCTTC. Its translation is CASSLAVVSSYNEQFF.

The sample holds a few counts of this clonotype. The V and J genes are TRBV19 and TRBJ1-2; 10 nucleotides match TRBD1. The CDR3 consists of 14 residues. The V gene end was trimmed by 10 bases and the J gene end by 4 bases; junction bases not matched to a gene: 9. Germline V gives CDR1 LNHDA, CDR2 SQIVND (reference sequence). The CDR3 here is CATRDRGTSYGYTF. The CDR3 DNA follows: TGTGCCACCCGGGACAGGGGAACATCCTATGGCTACACCTTC.

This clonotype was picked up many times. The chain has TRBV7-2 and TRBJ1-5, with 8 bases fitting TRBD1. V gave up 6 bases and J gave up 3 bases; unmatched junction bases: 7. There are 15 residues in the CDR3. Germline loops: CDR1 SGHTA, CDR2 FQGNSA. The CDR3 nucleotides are TGTGCCAGCAGTTATACAGGGGGTTCCAATCAGCCCCAGCATTTT. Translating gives CASSYTGGSNQPQHF.

CDR3 loop: CASSRTDRHTEAFF. CDR3 DNA: TGTGCCAGCAGCCGTACTGACAGACACACTGAAGCTTTCTTT. V and J are TRBV7-9 and TRBJ1-1, with D possibly matching TRBD1 (5 bases). Trimming cost V 5 bases and J 3 bases, with 13 bases left between them. The CDR3 is made up of 14 amino acids. CDR1 and CDR2 from the germline V gene are SEHNR and FQNEAQ (reference sequence).

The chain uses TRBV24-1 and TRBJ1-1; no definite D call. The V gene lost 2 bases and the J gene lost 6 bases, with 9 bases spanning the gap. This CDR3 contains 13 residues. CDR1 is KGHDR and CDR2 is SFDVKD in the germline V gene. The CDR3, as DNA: TGTGCCACCAGTGATTCCGGGATCGCTGAAGCTTTCTTT. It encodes CATSDSGIAEAFF.

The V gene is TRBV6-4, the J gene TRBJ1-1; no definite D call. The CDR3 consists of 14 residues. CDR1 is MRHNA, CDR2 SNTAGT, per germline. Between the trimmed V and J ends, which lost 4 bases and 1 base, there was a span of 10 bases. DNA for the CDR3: TGTGCCAGCAGTGGGTCCCCGGGGAACACTGAAGCTTTCTTT. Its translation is CASSGSPGNTEAFF.

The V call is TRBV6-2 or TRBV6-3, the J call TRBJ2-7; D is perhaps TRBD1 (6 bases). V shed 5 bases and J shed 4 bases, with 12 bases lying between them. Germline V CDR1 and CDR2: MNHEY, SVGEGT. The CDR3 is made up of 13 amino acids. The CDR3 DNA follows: TGTGCCAGCAGTCAACAGGGCCCTTACGAGCAGTACGTC. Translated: CASSQQGPYEQYV.

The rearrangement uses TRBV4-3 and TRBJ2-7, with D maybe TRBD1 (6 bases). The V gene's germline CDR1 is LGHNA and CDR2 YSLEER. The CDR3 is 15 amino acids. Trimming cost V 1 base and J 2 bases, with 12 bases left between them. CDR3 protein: CASSQVTGPPYEQYV. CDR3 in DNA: TGCGCCAGCAGCCAAGTAACAGGGCCACCCTACGAGCAGTACGTC.

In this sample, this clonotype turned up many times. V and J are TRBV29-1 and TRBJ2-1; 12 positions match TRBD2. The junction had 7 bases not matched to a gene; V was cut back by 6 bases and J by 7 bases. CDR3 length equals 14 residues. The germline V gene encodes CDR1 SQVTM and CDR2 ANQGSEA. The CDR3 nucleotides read TGCAGCGTGGACAGGACTAGCGGGGTTAATGAGCAGTTCTTC. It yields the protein CSVDRTSGVNEQFF.

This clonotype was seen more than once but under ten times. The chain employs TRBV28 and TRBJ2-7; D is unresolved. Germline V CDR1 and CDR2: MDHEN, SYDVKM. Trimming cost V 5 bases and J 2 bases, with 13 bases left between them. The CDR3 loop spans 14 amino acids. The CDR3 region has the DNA TGTGCCAGCAGTGCTCATCATTTGACCTACGAGCAGTACGTC. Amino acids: CASSAHHLTYEQYV.

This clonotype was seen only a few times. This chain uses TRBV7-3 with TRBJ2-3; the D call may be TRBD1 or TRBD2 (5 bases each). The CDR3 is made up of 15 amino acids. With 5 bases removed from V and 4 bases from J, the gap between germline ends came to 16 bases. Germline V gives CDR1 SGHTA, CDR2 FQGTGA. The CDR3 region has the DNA TGTGCCAGCAGCGCTAATTCCTTGGGGGCAGATACGCAGTATTTT. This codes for CASSANSLGADTQYF.

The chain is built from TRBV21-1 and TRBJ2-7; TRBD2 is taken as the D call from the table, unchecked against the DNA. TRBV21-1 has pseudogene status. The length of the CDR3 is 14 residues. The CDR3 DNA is TGTGCCAGCAGCAAACTAGCGGGATCCTACGAGCAGTACGTC. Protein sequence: CASSKLAGSYEQYV.

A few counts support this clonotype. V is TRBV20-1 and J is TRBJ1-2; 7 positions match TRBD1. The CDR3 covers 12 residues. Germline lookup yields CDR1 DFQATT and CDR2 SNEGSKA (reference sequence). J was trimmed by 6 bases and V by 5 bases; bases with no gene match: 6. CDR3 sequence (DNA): TGCAGTGCTTACAGGGGAGGCGATGGCTACACCTTC. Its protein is CSAYRGGDGYTF.

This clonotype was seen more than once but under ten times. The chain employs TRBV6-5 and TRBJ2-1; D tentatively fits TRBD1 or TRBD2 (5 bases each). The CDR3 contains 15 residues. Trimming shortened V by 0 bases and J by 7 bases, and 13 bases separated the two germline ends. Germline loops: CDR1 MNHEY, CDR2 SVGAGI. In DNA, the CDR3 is TGTGCCAGCAGTTACTCTGGGACGCCTGTAAATGAGCAGTTCTTC. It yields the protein CASSYSGTPVNEQFF.

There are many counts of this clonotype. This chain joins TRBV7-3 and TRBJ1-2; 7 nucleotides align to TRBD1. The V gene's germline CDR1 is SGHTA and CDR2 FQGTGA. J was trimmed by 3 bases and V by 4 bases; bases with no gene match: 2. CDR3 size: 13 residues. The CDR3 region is CASSSGTDYGYTF. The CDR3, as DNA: TGTGCCAGCAGCTCCGGGACAGACTATGGCTACACCTTC.

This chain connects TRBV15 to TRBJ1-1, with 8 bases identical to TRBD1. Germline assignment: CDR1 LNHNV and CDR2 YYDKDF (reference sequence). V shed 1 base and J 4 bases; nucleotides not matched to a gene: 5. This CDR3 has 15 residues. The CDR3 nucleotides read TGTGCCACCAGCAGAGGAAGACAGGGGTTCACTGAAGCTTTCTTT. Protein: CATSRGRQGFTEAFF.

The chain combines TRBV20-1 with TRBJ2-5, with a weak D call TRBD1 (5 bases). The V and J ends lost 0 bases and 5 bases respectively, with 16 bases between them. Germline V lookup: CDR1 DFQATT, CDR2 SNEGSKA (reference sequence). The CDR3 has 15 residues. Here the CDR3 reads CSARDFTTAQETQYF. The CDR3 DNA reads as TGCAGTGCTAGAGATTTTACGACAGCCCAGGAGACCCAGTACTTC.

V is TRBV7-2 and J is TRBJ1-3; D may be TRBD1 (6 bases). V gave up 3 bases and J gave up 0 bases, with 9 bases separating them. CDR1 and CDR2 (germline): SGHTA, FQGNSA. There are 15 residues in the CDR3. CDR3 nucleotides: TGTGCCAGCAGCTTTGTCAGGGGCTCTGGAAACACCATATATTTT. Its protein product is CASSFVRGSGNTIYF. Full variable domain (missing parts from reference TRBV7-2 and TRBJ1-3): GAGVSQSPSNKVTEKGKDVELRCDPISGHTALYWYRQSLGQGLEFLIYFQGNSAPDKSGLPSDRFSAERTGGSVSTLTIQRTQQEDSAVYLCASSFVRGSGNTIYFGEGSWLTVV.